This T cell receptor beta chain appears in the sequencing data of a study of low-dose radiotherapy and immunotherapy resistance in tumors. The wider study: The fractionation for Cohort 1 was 0.5 Gy per fraction every 2 weeks, totaling 6.5 Gy. Patients were on oral aspirin 300 mg taken daily for four cycles from cycle 1 day 1. Intravenous cyclophosphamide 200 mg/m2 was given every two weeks, one day before radiation and immunotherapy.

The V end lost 5 bases, the J end lost 2 bases, and 14 bases lay between the germline ends. The CDR3 length is 15 residues. The germline V gene has CDR1 LNHDA and CDR2 SQIVND (reference sequence). Priming of first-strand cDNA relied on TRAV- and TRBV-specific primers (covering alpha and beta chains). TCR amplification ran roughly 20 PCR cycles using constant-region and V-primer adapter primers. The mRNA which had been isolated was amplified by in vitro transcription. In TCRdb, the reads were re-called with MiXCR into one record per CDR3 protein. There are tens of thousands of distinct CDR3 sequences in the sample; 20% to 25% occur only once, and roughly 12% lies in the top ten. Time point defined: after trial treatment. Treatment meaning: LDRT plus nivolumab, ipilimumab, low-dose cyclophosphamide and aspirin (RACIN trial). The table lists this clonotype with many counts.

Here the sequenced sample was PBMCs, taken after low-dose radiotherapy plus immunotherapy. The origin of this receptor is a female donor with ovarian cancer. The rearrangement links TRBV19 to TRBJ2-3; D is undetermined. DNA of the CDR3: TGTGCCAGTAGTGCCGGCAGCACTTCCACAGATACGCAGTATTTT. Translated, it gives CASSAGSTSTDTQYF.